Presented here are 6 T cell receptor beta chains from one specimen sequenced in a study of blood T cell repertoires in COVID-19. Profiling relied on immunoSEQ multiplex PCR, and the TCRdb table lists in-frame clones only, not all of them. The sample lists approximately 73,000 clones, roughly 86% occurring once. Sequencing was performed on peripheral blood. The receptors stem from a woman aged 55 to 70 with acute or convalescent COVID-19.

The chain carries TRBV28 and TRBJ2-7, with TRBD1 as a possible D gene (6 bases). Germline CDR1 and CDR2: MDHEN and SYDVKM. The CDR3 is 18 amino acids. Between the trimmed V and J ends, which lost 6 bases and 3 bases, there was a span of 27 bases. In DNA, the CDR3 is TGTGCCAGCAGCGCACCGGGACAAGGACTCCCGGCTCGCTACGAGCAGTACTTC. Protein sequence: CASSAPGQGLPARYEQYF.

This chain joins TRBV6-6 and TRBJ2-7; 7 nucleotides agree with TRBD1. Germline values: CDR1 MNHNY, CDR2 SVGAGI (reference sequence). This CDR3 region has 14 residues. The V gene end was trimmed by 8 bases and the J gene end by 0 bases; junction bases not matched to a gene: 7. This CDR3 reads CASRDSGNSYEQYF. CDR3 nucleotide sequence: TGTGCCAGCCGGGACAGCGGAAACTCCTACGAGCAGTACTTC.

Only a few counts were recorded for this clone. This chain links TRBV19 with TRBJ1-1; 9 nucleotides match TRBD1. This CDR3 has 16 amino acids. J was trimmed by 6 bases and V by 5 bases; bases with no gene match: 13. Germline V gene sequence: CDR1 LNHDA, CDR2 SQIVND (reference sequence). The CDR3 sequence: CASSLSGGQGNPEAFF. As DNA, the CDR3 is TGTGCCAGTAGTCTCTCGGGGGGACAGGGAAACCCTGAAGCTTTCTTT. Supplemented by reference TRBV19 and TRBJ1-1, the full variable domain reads DGGITQSPKYLFRKEGQNVTLSCEQNLNHDAMYWYRQDPGQGLRLIYYSQIVNDFQKGDIAEGYSVSREKKESFPLTVTSAQKNPTAFYLCASSLSGGQGNPEAFFGQGTRLTVV.

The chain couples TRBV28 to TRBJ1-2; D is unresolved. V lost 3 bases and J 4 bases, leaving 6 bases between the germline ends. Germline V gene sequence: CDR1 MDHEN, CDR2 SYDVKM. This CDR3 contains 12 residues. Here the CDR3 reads CASSFAGYGYTF. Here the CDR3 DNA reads TGTGCCAGCAGTTTTGCGGGCTATGGCTACACCTTC.

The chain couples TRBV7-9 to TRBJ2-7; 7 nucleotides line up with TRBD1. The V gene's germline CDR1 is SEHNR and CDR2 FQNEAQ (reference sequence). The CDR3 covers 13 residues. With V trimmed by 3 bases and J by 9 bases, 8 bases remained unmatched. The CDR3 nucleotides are TGTGCCAGCAGCTTTAGCGACAGGGTTGGGCAGTACTTC. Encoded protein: CASSFSDRVGQYF.

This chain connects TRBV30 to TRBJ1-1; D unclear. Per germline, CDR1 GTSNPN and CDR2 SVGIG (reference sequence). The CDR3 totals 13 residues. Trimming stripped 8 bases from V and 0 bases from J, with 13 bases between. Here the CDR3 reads CAQSGQLNTEAFF. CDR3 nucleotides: TGTGCCCAGAGTGGGCAGTTGAACACTGAAGCTTTCTTT. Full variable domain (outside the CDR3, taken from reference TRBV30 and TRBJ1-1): SQTIHQWPATLVQPVGSPLSLECTVEGTSNPNLYWYRQAAGRGLQLLFYSVGIGQISSEVPQNLSASRPQDRQFILSSKKLLLSDSGFYLCAQSGQLNTEAFFGQGTRLTVV.